The clone carrying this T cell receptor (beta chain) was seen ten or more times. As yet, its antigen is unknown. The record originates from a study of T-cell reconstitution after alpha-beta-depleted transplantation in children. Preparation of the TCRbeta library used unique molecular identifiers. TCRdb called the PCR reads again in MiXCR, with one record for every CDR3 protein. Of approximately 500,000 distinct CDR3 sequences listed, over 9.5% are singletons. CDR1 and CDR2 from the germline V gene are SGHTA and FQGNSA. V was shortened by 1 base and J by 5 bases, with 5 bases between the two germline ends. The CDR3 is 12 amino acids. Study-wide points: One year post-transplant, T-cell counts and diversity were largely derived from T cells produced anew. Several hundred expanded graft clones reportedly were the source of alpha-beta T cells about two months after transplant. Day-60 TCRbeta diversity that was high in some patients was derived from surviving recipient T cells and thymic progenitors.

The chain joins TRBV7-2 to TRBJ2-5, with D unresolved. This TCR derives from a child aged 2-15 years with inherited bone marrow failure, due to receive a stem cell transplant. The sequencing used PBMCs, collected before TCRalphabeta/CD19-depleted stem cell transplant. CDR3 region: CASSLVGETQYF. The CDR3 nucleotides read TGTGCCAGCAGCTTAGTTGGGGAGACCCAGTACTTC.